The rows below give T cell receptor beta chains drawn from one sample of a study of PD-1 blockade in classical Hodgkin lymphoma. The data were produced by immunoSEQ multiplex PCR, yet TCRdb's version contains in-frame clones alone and is incomplete. Found here are more than 20,000 clones, about 70% of them singletons; the top ten hold around 1.2%. Sequences were derived from CD4+ T cells from blood, sampled before the fourth cycle of nivolumab. The receptors originated from a human donor with classical Hodgkin lymphoma. CDR3s include the opening cysteine and the closing phenylalanine or tryptophan. A D gene is named only where the DNA matches it firmly. Where a row states a size, it is once, few, many or the class of an expanded clone; other rows omit it.

clone size | J gene | V gene | D gene | CDR3 protein | CDR3 DNA
- | TRBJ2-2 | TRBV9 | - | CASSVAPGQPNTGELFF | TGTGCCAGCAGCGTAGCCCCTGGACAACCGAACACCGGGGAGCTGTTTTTT
- | TRBJ2-1 | TRBV6-4 | - | CASSERGDSYNEQFF | TGTGCCAGCAGTGAGAGGGGGGACTCCTACAATGAGCAGTTCTTC
few | TRBJ2-7 | TRBV18 | TRBD1 | CASSPSLTRQGNEQYF | TGTGCCAGCTCACCTTCTTTGACTAGACAGGGGAACGAGCAGTACTTC
few | TRBJ1-1 | TRBV5-6 | - | CASSLTGVNEAFF | TGTGCCAGCAGCTTGACCGGGGTGAATGAAGCTTTCTTT
- | TRBJ2-1 | TRBV10-3 | TRBD2 | CAISGGTGLNEQFF | TGTGCCATCAGCGGGGGGACTGGACTCAATGAGCAGTTCTTC
- | TRBJ2-7 | TRBV11-2 | - | CASSLASYEQYF | TGTGCCAGCAGCTTAGCCTCCTACGAGCAGTACTTC
- | TRBJ2-1 | TRBV7-2 | TRBD2 | CASSQLAGGYNEQFF | TGTGCCAGCAGCCAACTAGCGGGGGGCTACAATGAGCAGTTCTTC
- | TRBJ2-1 | TRBV7-9 | - | CASSLGPGADYNEQFF | TGTGCCAGCAGCTTAGGCCCAGGGGCCGACTACAATGAGCAGTTCTTC
- | TRBJ2-7 | TRBV5-1 | - | CASSLAGRDEQYF | TGCGCCAGCAGCTTGGCTGGAAGGGACGAGCAGTACTTC
- | TRBJ2-7 | TRBV30 | - | CAWSVGSSYEQYF | TGTGCCTGGAGTGTAGGTAGCTCCTACGAGCAGTACTTC
- | TRBJ1-1 | TRBV6-6 | - | CASSYQGTGAEAFF | TGTGCCAGCAGTTATCAGGGGACGGGCGCTGAAGCTTTCTTT